The present T cell receptor beta chain was sequenced within a study of blood T cells in healthy people across ages. It was with a sample-barcoded 5' primer and a J-beta primer mix that a second PCR of roughly 6 to 12 cycles was run. TCRdb reanalysed the 5' RACE reads using MiXCR and keeps one entry per CDR3 protein. The data show some 930,000 distinct CDR3 sequences, approximately 32% seen once. Findings and limits, study-wide: PBMCs were not sorted, which prevented a conclusive comparison of naive versus antigen-experienced cells.

With regard to this clonotype: Its antigen is not known.

CDR3 length: 16 residues. Germline assignment: CDR1 DFQATT and CDR2 SNEGSKA (reference sequence). Trimming stripped 5 bases from V and 0 bases from J, with 17 bases between. These records were also assigned to another study, of T cells of mothers and their children.

Sequencing was done on a sample of blood. The sequence came from a woman aged 40 to 55 in good health. This chain links TRBV20-1 with TRBJ2-4; D is perhaps TRBD1 (7 bases). The CDR3 is CSAPTGTGIAKNIQYF. As DNA, the CDR3 is TGCAGTGCTCCGACAGGGACTGGGATAGCCAAAAACATTCAGTACTTC.